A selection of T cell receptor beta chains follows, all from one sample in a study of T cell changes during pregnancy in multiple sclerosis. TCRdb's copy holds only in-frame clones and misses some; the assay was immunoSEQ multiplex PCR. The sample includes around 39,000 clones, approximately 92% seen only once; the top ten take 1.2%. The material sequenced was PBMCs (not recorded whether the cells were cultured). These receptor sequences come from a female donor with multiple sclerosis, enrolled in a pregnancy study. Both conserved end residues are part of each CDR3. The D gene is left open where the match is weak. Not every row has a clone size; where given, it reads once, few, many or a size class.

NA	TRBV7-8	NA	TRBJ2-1	CASSLVTGMGRNEQFF	TGTGCCAGCAGCTTAGTCACGGGGATGGGGCGGAATGAGCAGTTCTTC
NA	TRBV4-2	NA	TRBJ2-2	CASSPHSGSKNTGELFF	TGTGCCAGCAGCCCACATAGCGGATCCAAGAACACCGGGGAGCTGTTTTTT
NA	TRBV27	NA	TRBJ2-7	CASSVSLALLSYEQYF	TGTGCCAGCAGTGTTTCCTTGGCCCTTCTCTCCTACGAGCAGTACTTC
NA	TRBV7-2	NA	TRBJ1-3	CASRLTQGGGNTIYF	TGTGCCAGCAGATTAACCCAGGGTGGCGGAAACACCATATATTTT
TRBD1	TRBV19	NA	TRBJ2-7	CASSIEDRGYYEQYF	TGTGCCAGTAGTATAGAGGACAGGGGCTATTACGAGCAGTACTTC
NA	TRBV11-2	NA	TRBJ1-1	CAIRARTEAFF	TGTGCCATCCGAGCGCGTACTGAAGCTTTCTTT
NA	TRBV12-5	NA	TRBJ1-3	CASGLGRISGNTIYF	TGTGCTAGTGGTTTGGGCAGAATTTCTGGAAACACCATATATTTT
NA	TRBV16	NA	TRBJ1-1	CASSLNVGGNTEAFF	TGTGCCAGCAGCCTAAACGTGGGGGGGAACACTGAAGCTTTCTTT
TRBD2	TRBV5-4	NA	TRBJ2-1	CASSLGLAGGNEQFF	TGTGCCAGCAGCTTAGGGCTAGCGGGAGGGAATGAGCAGTTCTTC
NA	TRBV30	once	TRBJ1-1	CAWSPDSGRTEAFF	TGTGCCTGGAGTCCGGACTCCGGTAGAACTGAAGCTTTCTTT
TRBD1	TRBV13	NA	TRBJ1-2	CASSGTDQGYTF	TGTGCCAGCAGCGGGACAGATCAGGGCTACACCTTC
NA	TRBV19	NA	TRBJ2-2	CASSPGRLNTGELFF	TGTGCCAGTAGCCCGGGGAGGCTGAACACCGGGGAGCTGTTTTTT
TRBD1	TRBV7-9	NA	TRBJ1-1	CASSNLRDSEAFF	TGTGCCAGCAGCAATCTTCGGGACAGTGAAGCTTTCTTT
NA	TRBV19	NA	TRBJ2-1	CASSIMSGDTYNEQFF	TGTGCCAGTAGTATAATGTCGGGCGACACATACAATGAGCAGTTCTTC
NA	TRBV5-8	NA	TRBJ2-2	CASSRVAGELFF	TGTGCCAGCAGCAGGGTTGCCGGGGAGCTGTTTTTT
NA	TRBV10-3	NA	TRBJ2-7	CAISDNGRGYEQYF	TGTGCCATCAGTGATAACGGGAGAGGCTACGAGCAGTACTTC
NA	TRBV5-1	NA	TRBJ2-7	CASSLGLETREQYF	TGCGCCAGCAGCTTGGGGCTAGAAACGCGGGAGCAGTACTTC
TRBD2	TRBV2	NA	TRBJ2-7	CASSSVAGANEQYF	TGTGCCAGCAGTTCCGTAGCGGGAGCGAACGAGCAGTACTTC
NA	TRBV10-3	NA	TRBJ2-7	CAISESPPVAESYEQYF	TGTGCCATCAGTGAGTCTCCTCCCGTAGCGGAGTCCTACGAGCAGTACTTC
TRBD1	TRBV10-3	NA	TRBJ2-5	CAISQGAGETQYF	TGTGCCATCTCTCAGGGGGCAGGGGAGACCCAGTACTTC
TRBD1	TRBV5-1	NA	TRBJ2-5	CASSSRTGQETQYF	TGCGCCAGCAGCTCCCGGACAGGGCAAGAGACCCAGTACTTC
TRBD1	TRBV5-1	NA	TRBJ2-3	CASSLGQNTDTQYF	TGCGCCAGCAGCCTGGGACAGAACACAGATACGCAGTATTTT
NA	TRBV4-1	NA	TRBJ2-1	CASSQEVSQSYNEQFF	TGCGCCAGCAGCCAAGAGGTATCCCAGTCTTACAATGAGCAGTTCTTC
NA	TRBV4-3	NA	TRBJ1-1	CASSSLGSGETEAFF	TGCGCCAGCAGCTCCCTGGGCAGTGGGGAGACTGAAGCTTTCTTT
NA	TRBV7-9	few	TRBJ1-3	CASSLLEGSGNTIYF	TGTGCCAGCAGCCTGCTAGAGGGGTCTGGAAACACCATATATTTT
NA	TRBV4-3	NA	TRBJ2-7	CASSQDDNYEQYF	TGCGCCAGCAGCCAAGATGACAACTACGAGCAGTACTTC
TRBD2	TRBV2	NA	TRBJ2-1	CASQLSGLGDNEQFF	TGTGCCAGCCAACTGTCCGGACTAGGGGACAATGAGCAGTTCTTC
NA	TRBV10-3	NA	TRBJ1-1	CAISESWGDTEAFF	TGTGCCATCAGTGAGTCTTGGGGGGACACTGAAGCTTTCTTT
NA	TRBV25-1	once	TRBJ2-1	CASSVGRRPYNEQFF	TGTGCCAGCAGTGTCGGGAGAAGGCCCTACAATGAGCAGTTCTTC
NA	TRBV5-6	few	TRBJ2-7	CASSLVGQIYEQYF	TGTGCCAGCAGCTTGGTTGGGCAGATCTACGAGCAGTACTTC
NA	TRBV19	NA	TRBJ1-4	CASRRDTGATNEKLFF	TGTGCCAGTAGACGAGATACAGGAGCAACTAATGAAAAACTGTTTTTT
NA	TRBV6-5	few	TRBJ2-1	CASSYDGNHPYNEQFF	TGTGCCAGCAGTTATGACGGGAATCACCCCTACAATGAGCAGTTCTTC
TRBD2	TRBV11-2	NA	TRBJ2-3	CASSPSGSGDTQYF	TGTGCCAGCAGCCCAAGCGGGAGTGGCGATACGCAGTATTTT
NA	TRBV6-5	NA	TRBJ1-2	CASSYRGRGDGYTF	TGTGCCAGCAGTTATCGGGGGAGGGGGGATGGCTACACCTTC
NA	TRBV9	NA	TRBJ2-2	CASSVEIVSTELFF	TGTGCCAGCAGCGTAGAAATAGTTTCGACCGAGCTGTTTTTT
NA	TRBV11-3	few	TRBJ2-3	CASSLGLSRTDTQYF	TGTGCCAGCAGCTTAGGACTTTCCCGCACAGATACGCAGTATTTT
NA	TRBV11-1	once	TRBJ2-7	CASRPSGRSYEQYF	TGTGCCAGCAGACCTTCGGGACGGTCCTACGAGCAGTACTTC
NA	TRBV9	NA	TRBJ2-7	CASSVSSATYEQYF	TGTGCCAGCAGTGTATCTAGCGCGACCTACGAGCAGTACTTC
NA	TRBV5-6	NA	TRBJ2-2	CASSWSGGELFF	TGTGCCAGCAGTTGGTCGGGCGGGGAGCTGTTTTTT
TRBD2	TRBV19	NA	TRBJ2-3	CASSMWSGRAKSDTQYF	TGTGCCAGTAGTATGTGGAGCGGGAGGGCCAAATCAGATACGCAGTATTTT
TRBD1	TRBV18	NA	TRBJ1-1	CASSRGQGHTEAFF	TGTGCCAGCTCACGGGGACAGGGCCACACTGAAGCTTTCTTT
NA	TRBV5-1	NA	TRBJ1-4	CASSLTTVNEKLFF	TGCGCCAGCAGCTTGACGACAGTCAATGAAAAACTGTTTTTT
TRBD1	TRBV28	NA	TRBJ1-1	CASSLSTGVSEAFF	TGTGCCAGCAGCCTATCGACAGGGGTGAGTGAAGCTTTCTTT